This T cell receptor beta chain stems from a study of CD8 T cells in ankylosing spondylitis. The J segment lost 2 bases and the V segment lost 6 bases, leaving 7 bases of the junction unmatched. The CDR3 sequence is 13 residues long. In germline, CDR1 is SQVTM, CDR2 ANQGSEA. TCRdb fed the 5' RACE reads into MiXCR, producing one record per CDR3 protein. The table records approximately 190,000 distinct CDR3 sequences, about an eighth of them present only once. This sequence joins TRBV29-1 and TRBJ2-7; 7 bases match TRBD1. This clonotype was obtained from a female donor with ankylosing spondylitis or in good health (not recorded which). Sequenced material: blood, either unsorted or a sorted T cell fraction (not recorded which). This chain's CDR3 is CSVHTDRTYEQYF. The CDR3 coding sequence is TGCAGCGTCCACACGGACAGGACCTACGAGCAGTACTTC.